Here is one T cell receptor (beta chain) with its context. The record originates from a study of patients and donors after allogeneic stem cell transplantation. This CDR3 is built from 14 residues. The V gene's germline CDR1 is SGHAT and CDR2 FQNNGV. The trim removed 4 bases at V and 7 bases at J, leaving 9 bases unmatched. TCRdb analysed the RT-PCR reads with MiXCR anew, one entry per CDR3 protein. This table has about a million distinct CDR3 sequences, about a sixth appearing once. The chain has TRBV11-2 and TRBJ1-1; 7 nucleotides line up with TRBD1. The source material was blood, either unsorted or a sorted T cell fraction (not recorded which). This clonotype was sampled from a human donor who was either an allogeneic HSCT recipient or a stem cell or donor lymphocyte infusion donor (not recorded which). It is not recorded whose cells these are; they may come from a transplant donor. CDR3 protein: CASSSRTGSGEAFF. CDR3 nucleotide sequence: TGTGCCAGCAGCTCCCGGACAGGTTCAGGTGAAGCTTTCTTT.